This TCR beta chain was captured in a study of blood T cells in healthy people across ages. This clonotype was seen only a few times. The people who gave samples were healthy Caucasians from Russia, aged about 6 to 95. Isolation yielded PBMCs, at least 6 million per sample, in every case. A sample-barcoded 5' primer and a J-beta primer mix were used in a second PCR of roughly 7 to 11 cycles. Each sample provided no less than 2.5 million CDR3-containing paired-end reads. One entry per CDR3 protein results from TCRdb running MiXCR on the 5' RACE reads. The table shows under 850,000 distinct CDR3 sequences, with about 37% occurring only once. The sample comprised blood. The sequence was obtained from a man younger than 35 in good health.

The CDR3 nucleotides read TGTGCCAGCAGTCGAGGCGGGTTTTACAATGAGCAGTTCTTC. It specifies CASSRGGFYNEQFF. The rearrangement uses TRBV28 and TRBJ2-1; weak D call: TRBD2 (5 bases). Germline-derived CDR1 and CDR2 are MDHEN and SYDVKM. With 5 bases removed from V and 4 bases from J, the gap between germline ends came to 12 bases. This CDR3 contains 14 residues.